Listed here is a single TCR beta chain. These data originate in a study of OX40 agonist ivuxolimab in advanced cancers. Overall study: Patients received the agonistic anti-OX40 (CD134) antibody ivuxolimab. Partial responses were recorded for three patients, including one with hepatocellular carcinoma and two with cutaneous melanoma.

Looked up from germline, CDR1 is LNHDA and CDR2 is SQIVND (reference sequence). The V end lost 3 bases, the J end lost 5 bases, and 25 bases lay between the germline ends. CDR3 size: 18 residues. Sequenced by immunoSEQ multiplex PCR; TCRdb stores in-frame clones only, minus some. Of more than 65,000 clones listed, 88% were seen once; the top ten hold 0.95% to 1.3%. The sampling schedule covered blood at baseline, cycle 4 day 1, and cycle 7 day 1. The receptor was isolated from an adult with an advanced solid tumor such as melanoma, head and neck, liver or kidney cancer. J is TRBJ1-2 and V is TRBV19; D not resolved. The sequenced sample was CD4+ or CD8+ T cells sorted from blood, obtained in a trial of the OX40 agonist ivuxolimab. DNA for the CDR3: TGTGCCAGTAGTATGTCGAGACCGCTACTTATTGGTGGATATGGCTACACCTTC. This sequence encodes CASSMSRPLLIGGYGYTF.